Listed here are 9 T cell receptor beta chains from one sample, sequenced in a study of T cell responses to AZD1222 COVID-19 vaccine. The method was immunoSEQ multiplex PCR; TCRdb's version includes in-frame clones alone and lacks a portion of them. The table includes roughly 120,000 clones, 91% detected once. The material sequenced was peripheral blood, taken on day 0 of AZD1222 vaccination. The source of these receptors is an adult in good health.

The rearrangement uses TRBV19 and TRBJ1-2; D is uncertain. The V gene lost 5 bases and the J gene lost 0 bases, with 19 bases spanning the gap. Germline-derived CDR1 and CDR2 are LNHDA and SQIVND (reference sequence). The CDR3 length is 17 residues. CDR3 loop: CASSSTGVRTTNYGYTF. CDR3 nucleotide sequence: TGTGCCAGTAGTTCCACCGGCGTGAGGACTACTAACTATGGCTACACCTTC.

J is TRBJ2-3 and V is TRBV5-1; no definite D call. V was clipped by 1 base and J by 5 bases, with 5 bases between them. This CDR3 has 12 amino acids. CDR1 is SGHRS, CDR2 YFSETQ, per germline. CDR3 DNA: TGCGCCAGCAGCTTGTCACAAGATACGCAGTATTTT. Translated: CASSLSQDTQYF.

The chain joins TRBV7-3 to TRBJ2-7, with D unresolved. Between the trimmed V and J ends, which lost 4 bases and 4 bases, there was a span of 11 bases. The CDR3 covers 13 residues. In germline, CDR1 is SGHTA, CDR2 FQGTGA. The CDR3 spells CASSSWTGYEQYF. CDR3 coding DNA: TGTGCCAGCAGCTCTTGGACCGGTTACGAGCAGTACTTC. The whole variable domain, filled in from reference TRBV7-3 and TRBJ2-7, reads GAGVSQTPSNKVTEKGKYVELRCDPISGHTALYWYRQSLGQGPEFLIYFQGTGAADDSGLPNDRFFAVRPEGSVSTLKIQRTERGDSAVYLCASSSWTGYEQYFGPGTRLTVT.

V and J are TRBV7-9 and TRBJ1-4; unclear D gene. Trimming removed 7 bases from V and 8 bases from J, with 11 bases in between. This CDR3 has 12 amino acids. Germline lookup yields CDR1 SEHNR and CDR2 FQNEAQ (reference sequence). The CDR3 protein is CASTFLEEKLFF. The CDR3 DNA is TGTGCCAGCACCTTTTTGGAGGAAAAACTGTTTTTT.

The chain has TRBV27 and TRBJ1-2; 11 positions match TRBD1. J lost 8 bases, V lost 6 bases, and 8 bases had no gene match. The CDR3 has 14 amino acids. The germline V gene encodes CDR1 MNHEY and CDR2 SMNVEV (reference sequence). The DNA of the CDR3 is TGTGCCAGCAGAACGGGACAGGGGGGGATCGGCTACACCTTC. Protein: CASRTGQGGIGYTF.

This chain joins TRBV11-2 and TRBJ2-7; D is possibly TRBD1 (5 bases). CDR3 size: 14 residues. CDR1 and CDR2 from the germline V gene are SGHAT and FQNNGV. Trimming cost V 4 bases and J 5 bases, with 15 bases left between them. This CDR3 reads CASSYQTRVHEQYF. The CDR3 nucleotides read TGTGCCAGCAGCTATCAAACCAGGGTGCACGAGCAGTACTTC.

The CDR3 loop reads CASSYDQGGRLDGYTF. CDR3 nucleotides: TGTGCCAGCAGTTACGACCAGGGGGGTCGGTTGGATGGCTACACCTTC. V is TRBV6-6 and J is TRBJ1-2, with 7 nucleotides matching TRBD1. Trimming took 2 bases from V and 6 from J; bases not matched to a gene: 12. This CDR3 region has 16 residues. The germline V gene encodes CDR1 MNHNY and CDR2 SVGAGI (reference sequence).

The chain carries TRBV30 and TRBJ1-1; D is undetermined. CDR1 GTSNPN and CDR2 SVGIG come from the germline V gene (reference sequence). The CDR3 is 13 amino acids. Trimming took off 4 bases at V and 1 base at J, with 10 bases between the two ends. The DNA for the CDR3 is TGTGCCTGGAAGAGAGACTGGAACACTGAAGCTTTCTTT. This gives the protein CAWKRDWNTEAFF.

The chain links TRBV2 to TRBJ2-2, with D possibly matching TRBD1 (5 bases). CDR1 and CDR2 from the germline V gene are SNHLY and FYNNEI. This CDR3 is 13 amino acids long. The V end lost 7 bases, the J end lost 3 bases, and 9 bases lay between the germline ends. The CDR3 DNA reads as TGTGCCAGCATGCAGGGTGACACCGGGGAGCTGTTTTTT. This encodes CASMQGDTGELFF.